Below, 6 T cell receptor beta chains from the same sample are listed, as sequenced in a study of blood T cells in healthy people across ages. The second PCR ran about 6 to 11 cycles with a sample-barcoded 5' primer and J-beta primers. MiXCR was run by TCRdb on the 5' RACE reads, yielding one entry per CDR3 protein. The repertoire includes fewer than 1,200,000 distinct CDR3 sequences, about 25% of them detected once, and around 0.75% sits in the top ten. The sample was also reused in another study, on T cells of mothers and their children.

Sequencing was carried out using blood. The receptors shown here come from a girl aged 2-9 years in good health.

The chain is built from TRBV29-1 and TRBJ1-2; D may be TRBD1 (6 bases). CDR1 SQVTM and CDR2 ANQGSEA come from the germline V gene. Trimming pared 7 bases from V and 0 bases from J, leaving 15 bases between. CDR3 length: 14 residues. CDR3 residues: CSGATDRANYGYTF. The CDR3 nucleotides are TGCAGCGGGGCGACGGACAGAGCTAACTATGGCTACACCTTC.

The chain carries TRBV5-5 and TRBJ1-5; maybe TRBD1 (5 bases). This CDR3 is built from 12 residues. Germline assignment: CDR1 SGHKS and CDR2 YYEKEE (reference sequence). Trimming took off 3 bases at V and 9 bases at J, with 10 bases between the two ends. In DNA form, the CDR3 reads TGTGCCAGCAGCTCGGAGGGGAGGCCCCAGCATTTT. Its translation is CASSSEGRPQHF. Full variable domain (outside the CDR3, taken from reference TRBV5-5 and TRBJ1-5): DAGVTQSPTHLIKTRGQQVTLRCSPISGHKSVSWYQQVLGQGPQFIFQYYEKEERGRGNFPDRFSARQFPNYSSELNVNALLLGDSALYLCASSSEGRPQHFGDGTRLSIL.

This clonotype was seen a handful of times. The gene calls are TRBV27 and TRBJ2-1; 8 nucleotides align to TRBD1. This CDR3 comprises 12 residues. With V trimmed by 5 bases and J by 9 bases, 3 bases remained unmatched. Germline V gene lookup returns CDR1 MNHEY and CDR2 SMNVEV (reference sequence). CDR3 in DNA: TGTGCCAGCAGTCAGGGGGCGGTTGAGCAGTTCTTC. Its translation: CASSQGAVEQFF.

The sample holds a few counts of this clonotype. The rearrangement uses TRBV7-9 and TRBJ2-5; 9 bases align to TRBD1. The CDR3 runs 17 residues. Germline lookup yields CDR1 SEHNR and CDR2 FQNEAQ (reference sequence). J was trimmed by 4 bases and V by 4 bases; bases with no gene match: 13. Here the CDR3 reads CASSSTRDREWGETQYF. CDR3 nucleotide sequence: TGTGCCAGCAGCTCGACCCGGGACAGGGAGTGGGGAGAGACCCAGTACTTC.

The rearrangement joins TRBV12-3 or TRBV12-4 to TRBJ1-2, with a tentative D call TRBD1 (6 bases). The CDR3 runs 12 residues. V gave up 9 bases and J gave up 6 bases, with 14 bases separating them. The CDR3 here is CASLTGSDGYTF. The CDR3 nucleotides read TGTGCCAGTCTAACAGGGTCTGATGGCTACACCTTC.

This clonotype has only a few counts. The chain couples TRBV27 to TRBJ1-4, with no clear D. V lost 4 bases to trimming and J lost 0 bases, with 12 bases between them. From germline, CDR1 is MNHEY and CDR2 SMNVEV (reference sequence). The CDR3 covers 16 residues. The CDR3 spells CASSSSVLTTNEKLFF. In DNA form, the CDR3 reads TGTGCCAGCAGTTCCTCGGTCCTGACAACTAATGAAAAACTGTTTTTT.